What follows are 18 T cell receptor beta chains derived from one specimen sequenced in a study of T cell repertoires in cytomegalovirus infection. Which antigens these TCRs recognize remains unknown. TCRdb re-derived calls from the reads in MiXCR, one entry per CDR3 protein. Among roughly 500,000 distinct CDR3 sequences, around 30% were seen once, and the ten largest hold roughly 15%. Material: cultured PBMCs, obtained from culture after CMV antigen stimulation. These receptors came from a human donor in good health (CMV status not recorded). Some clones in this sample may be carry-over from other donors' samples.

This clonotype was picked up many times. The V call is TRBV7-8, the J call TRBJ2-2; no firm D call. Germline V gives CDR1 SGHVS, CDR2 FQNEAQ. The CDR3 consists of 14 residues. Between the trimmed V and J ends, which lost 1 base and 7 bases, there was a span of 10 bases. The CDR3 is CASSLDLNGGELFF. The CDR3 DNA reads as TGTGCCAGCAGCTTAGACCTGAACGGCGGGGAGCTGTTTTTT.

This clonotype has at least ten counts. The J gene is TRBJ1-2, the V gene TRBV4-1, with 8 bases aligning to TRBD1. There are 18 residues in the CDR3. V trimming: 2 bases; J trimming: 6 bases; junction bases outside the gene matches: 17. Germline values: CDR1 MGHRA, CDR2 YSYEKL. The CDR3 is CASSQPQGAVSRENGYTF. The CDR3 DNA sequence: TGCGCCAGCAGCCAACCTCAGGGGGCGGTTAGTCGAGAGAATGGCTACACCTTC.

CDR3: CASSQGVLETQYF. As DNA, the CDR3 is TGCGCCAGCAGCCAGGGGGTTTTAGAGACCCAGTACTTC. This chain joins TRBV4-3 and TRBJ2-5; D may be TRBD1 or TRBD2 (5 bases each). The CDR3 is made up of 13 amino acids. V shed 3 bases and J shed 4 bases, with 9 bases lying between them. The germline V gene has CDR1 LGHNA and CDR2 YSLEER.

This sequence joins TRBV5-6 and TRBJ2-3; 10 bases are a match to TRBD2. V shed 4 bases, J shed 2 bases, and the junction held 4 bases outside the gene matches. Germline CDR1 SGHDT, CDR2 YYEEEE. This CDR3 is built from 15 residues. The CDR3 nucleotides read TGTGCCAGCAGCGTGAGCGGGAGGGCCACAGATACGCAGTATTTT. Its translation is CASSVSGRATDTQYF.

This clonotype was seen a few times. The gene calls are TRBV11-3 and TRBJ2-1, with 11 bases identical to TRBD2. This CDR3 contains 15 residues. Germline V gene data show CDR1 as SGHNT and CDR2 as YENEEA. V shed 3 bases and J 9 bases; nucleotides not matched to a gene: 7. CDR3 residues: CASSFTSGRTSEQFF. CDR3 in DNA: TGTGCCAGCAGCTTCACTAGCGGGAGAACTTCTGAGCAGTTCTTC.

This rearrangement joins TRBV13 to TRBJ2-1, with 8 bases fitting TRBD2. The CDR3 extends over 16 amino acids. Per the germline V gene, CDR1 is PRHDT and CDR2 is FYEKMQ (reference sequence). V shed 3 bases and J 8 bases; nucleotides not matched to a gene: 12. The CDR3 region is CASSLLLSGSSYEQFF. The CDR3 DNA reads as TGTGCCAGCAGCTTGCTTCTAAGCGGGAGTAGCTATGAGCAGTTCTTC. Full variable domain (remainder filled in from reference TRBV13 and TRBJ2-1): AAGVIQSPRHLIKEKRETATLKCYPIPRHDTVYWYQQGPGQDPQFLISFYEKMQSDKGSIPDRFSAQQFSDYHSELNMSSLELGDSALYFCASSLLLSGSSYEQFFGPGTRLTVL.

The gene calls are TRBV4-3 and TRBJ1-6; unclear D gene. CDR1 LGHNA and CDR2 YSLEER come from the germline V gene. V dropped 4 bases and J dropped 5 bases, with 6 bases sitting between them. The CDR3 sequence is 13 residues long. Here the CDR3 DNA reads TGCGCCAGCAGCCCGGAGAATAATTCACCCCTCCACTTT. Protein: CASSPENNSPLHF.

V and J are TRBV6-4 and TRBJ2-7; D gene uncertain. The V and J ends lost 0 bases and 2 bases respectively, with 2 bases between them. Germline V gene data show CDR1 as MRHNA and CDR2 as SNTAGT. This CDR3 spans 12 amino acids. The CDR3: CASSDSPYEQYV. DNA for the CDR3: TGTGCCAGCAGTGACTCTCCCTACGAGCAGTACGTC.

The rearrangement uses TRBV10-3 and TRBJ1-4, with D maybe TRBD1 (6 bases). CDR1 and CDR2 from the germline V gene are ENHRY and SYGVKD. The CDR3 sequence is 15 residues long. V was clipped by 2 bases and J by 6 bases, with 13 bases between them. In nucleotides, the CDR3 is TGTGCCATCAGTGAGACAGGGTCCAAGGATGAAAAACTGTTTTTT. The encoded protein is CAISETGSKDEKLFF.

This clonotype was observed a few times. The J gene is TRBJ2-1, the V gene TRBV7-8; the D call may be TRBD1 or TRBD2 (5 bases each). Between the trimmed V and J ends, which lost 5 bases and 8 bases, there was a span of 16 bases. There are 14 residues in the CDR3. Germline loops: CDR1 SGHVS, CDR2 FQNEAQ. CDR3 nucleotides: TGTGCCAGCAGCCTATCGGGGCTTGGGTATGAGCAGTTCTTC. Its protein is CASSLSGLGYEQFF.

The gene calls are TRBV7-2 and TRBJ2-1; 8 positions agree with TRBD2. V trimming: 5 bases; J trimming: 8 bases; junction bases outside the gene matches: 11. The CDR3 spans 15 residues. The germline V gene encodes CDR1 SGHTA and CDR2 FQGNSA. The CDR3 DNA is TGTGCCAGCAGCCCCTCAGCGGGAGCTGGCGATGAGCAGTTCTTC. This translates into CASSPSAGAGDEQFF.

This clonotype occurred a few times. The V gene is TRBV4-2, the J gene TRBJ2-2, with 11 bases matching TRBD2. CDR3 size: 18 residues. J was trimmed by 3 bases and V by 1 base; bases with no gene match: 7. Germline V gene data show CDR1 as LGHNA and CDR2 as YNFKEQ. The CDR3 sequence: CASSQAPLAGVHTGELFF. CDR3 nucleotides: TGTGCCAGCAGCCAAGCTCCACTAGCGGGAGTCCACACCGGGGAGCTGTTTTTT.

In DNA form, the CDR3 reads TGTGCCACCAGCAGAATTAATGAAAAACTGTTTTTT. Translating gives CATSRINEKLFF. The rearrangement uses TRBV15 and TRBJ1-4; D call uncertain. Trimming cost V 2 bases and J 4 bases, with 2 bases left between them. In germline, CDR1 is LNHNV, CDR2 YYDKDF (reference sequence). The CDR3 has 12 amino acids.

This chain joins TRBV28 and TRBJ1-1; D remains ambiguous. The CDR3 is made up of 14 amino acids. Germline CDR1 MDHEN, CDR2 SYDVKM. V lost 8 bases to trimming and J lost 1 base, with 14 bases between them. CDR3 amino acids: CASGRGGQNTEAFF. The CDR3 DNA reads TGTGCCAGCGGCCGGGGAGGGCAGAACACTGAAGCTTTCTTT.

The V call is TRBV9, the J call TRBJ2-1; D may be TRBD2 (7 bases). Germline lookup yields CDR1 SGDLS and CDR2 YYNGEE. V was shortened by 4 bases and J by 7 bases, with 21 bases between the two germline ends. This CDR3 spans 16 amino acids. CDR3 coding DNA: TGTGCCAGCAGCAAGGGGGGGGGCCGGAGGGGGAATGAGCAGTTCTTC. Translated: CASSKGGGRRGNEQFF.

The chain has TRBV5-4 and TRBJ2-5; either TRBD1 or TRBD2 may supply D (5 bases each). The CDR3 totals 14 residues. Per germline, CDR1 SGHNT and CDR2 YYREEE (reference sequence). V was shortened by 4 bases and J by 7 bases, with 17 bases between the two germline ends. The CDR3 DNA reads TGTGCCAGCAGCCTGGACGAGGGGCCAGGGACCCAGTACTTC. Translated: CASSLDEGPGTQYF.

The V call is TRBV5-6, the J call TRBJ1-2; perhaps TRBD1 as D (5 bases). Germline V gene lookup returns CDR1 SGHDT and CDR2 YYEEEE. This CDR3 spans 15 amino acids. Trimming stripped 4 bases from V and 0 bases from J, with 13 bases between. CDR3 nucleotides: TGTGCCAGCAGCCTTTACAGGACCGCTAACTATGGCTACACCTTC. It codes for CASSLYRTANYGYTF.

The chain links TRBV12-3 or TRBV12-4 to TRBJ1-5; TRBD1 matches at 9 bases. The junction had 6 bases not matched to a gene; V was cut back by 6 bases and J by 6 bases. This CDR3 contains 14 residues. CDR3 residues: CASRAQGASQPQHF. For the CDR3, the DNA is TGTGCCAGCAGGGCACAGGGGGCGAGTCAGCCCCAGCATTTT.